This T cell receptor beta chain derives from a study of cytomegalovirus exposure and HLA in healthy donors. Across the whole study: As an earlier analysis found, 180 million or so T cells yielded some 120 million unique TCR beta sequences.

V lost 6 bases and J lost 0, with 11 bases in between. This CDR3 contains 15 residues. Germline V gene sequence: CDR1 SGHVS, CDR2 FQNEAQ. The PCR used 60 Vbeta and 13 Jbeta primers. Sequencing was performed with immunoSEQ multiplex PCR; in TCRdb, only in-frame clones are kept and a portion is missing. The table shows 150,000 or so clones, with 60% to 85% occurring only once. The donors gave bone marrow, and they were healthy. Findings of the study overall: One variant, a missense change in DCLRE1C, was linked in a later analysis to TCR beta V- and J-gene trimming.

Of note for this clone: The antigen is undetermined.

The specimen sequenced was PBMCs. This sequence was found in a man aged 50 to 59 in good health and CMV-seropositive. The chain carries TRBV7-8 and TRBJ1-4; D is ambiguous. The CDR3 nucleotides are TGTGCCAGCAGTCGCGACGGAGCAACTAATGAAAAACTGTTTTTT. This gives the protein CASSRDGATNEKLFF. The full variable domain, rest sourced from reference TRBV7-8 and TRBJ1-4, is GAGVSQSPRYKVAKRGQDVALRCDPISGHVSLFWYQQALGQGPEFLTYFQNEAQLDKSGLPSDRFFAERPEGSVSTLKIQRTQQEDSAVYLCASSRDGATNEKLFFGSGTQLSVL.